This T cell receptor (beta chain) was sequenced for a study of breast tumors, draining lymph nodes, adjacent tissues. Regarding the study as a whole: That most tumor T cells come from lymph nodes remained unproven. Tumors had less TCR diversity than lymph nodes, more than nontumor tissue. Most tumor T cells seemingly derive from lymph node, then expand in tumor. Tumor and nontumor repertoires were significantly more similar in luminal-like than in basal-like breast cancer.

TCRdb re-derived calls from the multiplex PCR reads in MiXCR, one entry per CDR3 protein. The sample carries approximately 180,000 distinct CDR3 sequences, more than 25% recorded once. Germline loops: CDR1 DFQATT, CDR2 SNEGSKA (reference sequence). Trimming pared 6 bases from V and 2 bases from J, leaving 17 bases between. The CDR3 consists of 14 residues. Samples came from axillary lymph nodes draining the breast cancer. A remark on this clonotype: Antigen unknown.

The material sequenced was axillary lymph node tissue. J is TRBJ2-7 and V is TRBV20-1; D remains unclear. This receptor was taken from a female donor with breast cancer. Some clones in this sample may be carry-over from other donors' samples. This CDR3 reads CSASRPGGAYEQYF. The CDR3 DNA is TGCAGTGCCTCGAGACCAGGCGGCGCCTACGAGCAGTACTTC.